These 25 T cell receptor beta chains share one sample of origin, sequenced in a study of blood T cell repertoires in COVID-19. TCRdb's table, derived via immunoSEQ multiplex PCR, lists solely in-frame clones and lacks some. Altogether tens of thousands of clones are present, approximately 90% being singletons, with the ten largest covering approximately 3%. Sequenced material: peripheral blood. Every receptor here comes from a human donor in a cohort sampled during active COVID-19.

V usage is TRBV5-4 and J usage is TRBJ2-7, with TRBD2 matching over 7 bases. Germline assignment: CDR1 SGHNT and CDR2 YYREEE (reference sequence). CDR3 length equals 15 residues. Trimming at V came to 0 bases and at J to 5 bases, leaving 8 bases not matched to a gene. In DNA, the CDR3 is TGTGCCAGCAGCTTGGCGGGGGGAGTCCGTGACGAGCAGTACTTC. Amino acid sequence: CASSLAGGVRDEQYF. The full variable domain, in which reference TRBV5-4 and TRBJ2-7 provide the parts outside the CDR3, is ETGVTQSPTHLIKTRGQQVTLRCSSQSGHNTVSWYQQALGQGPQFIFQYYREEENGRGNFPPRFSGLQFPNYSSELNVNALELDDSALYLCASSLAGGVRDEQYFGPGTRLTVT.

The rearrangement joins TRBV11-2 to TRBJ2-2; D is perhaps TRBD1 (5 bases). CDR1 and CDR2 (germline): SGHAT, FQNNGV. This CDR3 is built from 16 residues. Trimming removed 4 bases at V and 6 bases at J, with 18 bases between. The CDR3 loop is CASSSIKGAPSGELFF. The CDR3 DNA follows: TGTGCCAGCAGCTCCATTAAAGGGGCACCGTCCGGGGAGCTGTTTTTT.

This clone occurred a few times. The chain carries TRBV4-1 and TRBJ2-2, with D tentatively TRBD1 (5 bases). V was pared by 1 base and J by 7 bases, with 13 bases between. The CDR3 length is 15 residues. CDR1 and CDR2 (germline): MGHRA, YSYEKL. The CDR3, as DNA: TGCGCCAGCAGCCAAGTACAGGAGCCACGCGGGGAGCTGTTTTTT. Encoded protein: CASSQVQEPRGELFF.

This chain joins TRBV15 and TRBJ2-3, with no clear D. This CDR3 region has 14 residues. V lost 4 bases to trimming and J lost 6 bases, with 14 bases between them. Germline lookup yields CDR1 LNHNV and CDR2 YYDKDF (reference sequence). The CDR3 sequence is CATSNYYSGDTQYF. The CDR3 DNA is TGTGCCACCAGCAACTATTATTCCGGGGATACGCAGTATTTT.

The CDR3 coding sequence is TGTGCCAGTAATCTGGGCATTTGGTCTGGGGCCAACGTCCTGACTTTC. Amino acid sequence: CASNLGIWSGANVLTF. This chain links TRBV19 with TRBJ2-6; D uncertain. Germline CDR1 and CDR2: LNHDA and SQIVND (reference sequence). This CDR3 has 16 residues. The V and J ends lost 7 bases and 1 base respectively, with 14 bases between them.

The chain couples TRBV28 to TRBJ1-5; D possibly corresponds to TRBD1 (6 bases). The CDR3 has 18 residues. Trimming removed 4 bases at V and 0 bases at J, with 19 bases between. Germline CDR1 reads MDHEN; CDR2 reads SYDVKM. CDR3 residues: CASSSLGAREDSNQPQHF. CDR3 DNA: TGTGCCAGCAGTTCTTTGGGGGCGCGGGAGGATAGCAATCAGCCCCAGCATTTT.

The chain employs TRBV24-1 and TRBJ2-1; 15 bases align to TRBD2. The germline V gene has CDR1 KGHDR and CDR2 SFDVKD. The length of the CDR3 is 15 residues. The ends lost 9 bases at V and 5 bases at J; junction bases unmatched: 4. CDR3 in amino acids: CATSGLAGGDNEQFF. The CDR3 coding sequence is TGTGCCACCTCGGGACTAGCGGGAGGAGACAATGAGCAGTTCTTC.

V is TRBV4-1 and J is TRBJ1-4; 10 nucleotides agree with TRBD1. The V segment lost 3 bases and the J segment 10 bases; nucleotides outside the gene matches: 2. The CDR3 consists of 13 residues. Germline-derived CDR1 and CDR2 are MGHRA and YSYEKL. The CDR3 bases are TGCGCCAGCAGCCAGGGACAGGGGCGAAAACTGTTTTTT. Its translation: CASSQGQGRKLFF.

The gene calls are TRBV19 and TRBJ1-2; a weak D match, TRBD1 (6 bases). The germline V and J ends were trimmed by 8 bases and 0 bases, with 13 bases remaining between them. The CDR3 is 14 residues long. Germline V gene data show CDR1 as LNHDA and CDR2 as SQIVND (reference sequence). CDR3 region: CASASGVANYGYTF. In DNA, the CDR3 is TGTGCCAGTGCCTCAGGGGTAGCTAACTATGGCTACACCTTC.

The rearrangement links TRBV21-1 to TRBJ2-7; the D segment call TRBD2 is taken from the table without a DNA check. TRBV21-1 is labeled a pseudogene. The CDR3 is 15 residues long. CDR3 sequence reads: CASTHLSGYNYEQYV. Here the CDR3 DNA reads TGTGCCAGCACCCACCTATCGGGTTACAACTACGAGCAGTACGTC.

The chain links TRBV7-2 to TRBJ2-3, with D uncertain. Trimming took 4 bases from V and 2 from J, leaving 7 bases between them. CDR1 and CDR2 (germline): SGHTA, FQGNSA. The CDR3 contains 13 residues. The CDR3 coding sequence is TGTGCCAGCAGCTATATCTTCACAGATACGCAGTATTTT. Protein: CASSYIFTDTQYF.

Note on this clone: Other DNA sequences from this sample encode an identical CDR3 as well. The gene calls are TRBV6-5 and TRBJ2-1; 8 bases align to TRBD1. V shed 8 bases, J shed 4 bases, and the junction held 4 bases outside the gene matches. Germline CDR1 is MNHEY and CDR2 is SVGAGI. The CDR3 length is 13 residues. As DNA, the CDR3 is TGTGCCAGCCAGGGGGCCTTTTACAATGAGCAGTTCTTC. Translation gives CASQGAFYNEQFF.

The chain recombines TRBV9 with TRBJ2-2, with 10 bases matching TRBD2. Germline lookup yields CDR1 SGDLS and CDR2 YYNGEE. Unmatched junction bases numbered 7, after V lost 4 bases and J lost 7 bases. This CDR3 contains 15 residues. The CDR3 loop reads CASSSGTSDYGELFF. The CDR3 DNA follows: TGTGCCAGCAGCTCCGGGACTAGCGACTACGGGGAGCTGTTTTTT.

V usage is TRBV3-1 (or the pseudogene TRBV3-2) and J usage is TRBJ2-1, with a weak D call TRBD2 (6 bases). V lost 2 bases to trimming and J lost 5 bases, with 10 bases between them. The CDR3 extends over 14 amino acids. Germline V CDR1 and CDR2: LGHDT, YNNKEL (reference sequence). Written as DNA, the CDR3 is TGTGCCAGCAGCCAACTCGGGGGACACAATGAGCAGTTCTTC. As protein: CASSQLGGHNEQFF.

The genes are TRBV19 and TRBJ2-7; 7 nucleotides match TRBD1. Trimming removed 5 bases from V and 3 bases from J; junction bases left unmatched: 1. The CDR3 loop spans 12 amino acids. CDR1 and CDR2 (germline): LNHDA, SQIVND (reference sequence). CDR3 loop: CASSAGGYEQYF. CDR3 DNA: TGTGCCAGTAGTGCAGGGGGCTACGAGCAGTACTTC.

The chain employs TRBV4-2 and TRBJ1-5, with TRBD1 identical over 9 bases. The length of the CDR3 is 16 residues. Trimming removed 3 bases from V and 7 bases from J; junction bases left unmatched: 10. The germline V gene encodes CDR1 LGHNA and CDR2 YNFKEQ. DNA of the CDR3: TGTGCCAGCAGCCAGGCTCCGGGACAGGGCGGGCAGCCCCAGCATTTT. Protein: CASSQAPGQGGQPQHF.

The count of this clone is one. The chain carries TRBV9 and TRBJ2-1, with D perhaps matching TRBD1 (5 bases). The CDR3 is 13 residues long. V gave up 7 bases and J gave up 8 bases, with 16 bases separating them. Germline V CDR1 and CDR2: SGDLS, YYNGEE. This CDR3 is CASGQGSLDEQFF. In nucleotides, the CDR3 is TGTGCCAGCGGGCAGGGATCACTCGATGAGCAGTTCTTC.

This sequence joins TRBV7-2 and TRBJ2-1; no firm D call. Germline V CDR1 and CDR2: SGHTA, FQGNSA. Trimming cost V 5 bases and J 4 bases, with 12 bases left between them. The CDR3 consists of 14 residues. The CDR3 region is CASSPRAGYNEQFF. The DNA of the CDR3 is TGTGCCAGCAGCCCCAGAGCCGGGTACAATGAGCAGTTCTTC.

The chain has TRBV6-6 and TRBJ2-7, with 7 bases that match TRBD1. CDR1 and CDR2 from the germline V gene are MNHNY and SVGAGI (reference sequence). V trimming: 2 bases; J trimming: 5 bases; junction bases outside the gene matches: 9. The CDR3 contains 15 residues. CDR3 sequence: CASSYQNVGQDEQYV. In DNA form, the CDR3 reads TGTGCCAGCAGTTACCAAAACGTCGGACAGGACGAGCAGTACGTC.

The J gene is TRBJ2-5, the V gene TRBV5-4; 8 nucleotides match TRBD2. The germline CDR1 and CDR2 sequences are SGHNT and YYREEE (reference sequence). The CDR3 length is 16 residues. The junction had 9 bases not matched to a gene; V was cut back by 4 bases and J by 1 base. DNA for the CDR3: TGTGCCAGCAGCCCTAAAACCGGGACTAGCCAAGAGACCCAGTACTTC. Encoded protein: CASSPKTGTSQETQYF.

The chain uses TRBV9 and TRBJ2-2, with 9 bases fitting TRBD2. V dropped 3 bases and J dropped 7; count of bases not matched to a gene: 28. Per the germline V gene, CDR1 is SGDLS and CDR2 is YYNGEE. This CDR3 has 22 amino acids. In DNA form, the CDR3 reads TGTGCCAGCAGCGCTAGGACAGGCCGCTATATAGCGGGAGATAAGGTTAGCGGGGAGCTGTTTTTT. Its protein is CASSARTGRYIAGDKVSGELFF.

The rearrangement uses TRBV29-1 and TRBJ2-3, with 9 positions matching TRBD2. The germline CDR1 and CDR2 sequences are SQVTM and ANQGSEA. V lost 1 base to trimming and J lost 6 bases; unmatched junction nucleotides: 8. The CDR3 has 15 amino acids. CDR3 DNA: TGCAGCGTTGAAGGGGCGGCGGGGGGGCCTGATACGCAGTATTTT. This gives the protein CSVEGAAGGPDTQYF.

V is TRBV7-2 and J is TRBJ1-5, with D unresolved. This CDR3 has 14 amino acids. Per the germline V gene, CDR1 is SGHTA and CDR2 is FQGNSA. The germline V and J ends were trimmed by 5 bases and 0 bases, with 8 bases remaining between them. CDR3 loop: CASSATFSNQPQHF. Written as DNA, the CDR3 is TGTGCCAGCAGCGCGACATTTAGCAATCAGCCCCAGCATTTT.

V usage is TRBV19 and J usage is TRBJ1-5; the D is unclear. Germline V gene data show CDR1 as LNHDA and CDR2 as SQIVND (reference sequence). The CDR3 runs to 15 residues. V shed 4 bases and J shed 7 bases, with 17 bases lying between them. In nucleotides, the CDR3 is TGTGCCAGTAGTAGTCGGCAATCGGAGAACCAGCCCCAGCATTTT. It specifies CASSSRQSENQPQHF.

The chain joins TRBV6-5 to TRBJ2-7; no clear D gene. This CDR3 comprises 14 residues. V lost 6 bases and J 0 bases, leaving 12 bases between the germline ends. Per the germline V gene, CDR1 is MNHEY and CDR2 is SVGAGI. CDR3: CASSEERSSYEQYF. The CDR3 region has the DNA TGTGCCAGCAGCGAGGAAAGGAGCTCCTACGAGCAGTACTTC.